This T cell receptor beta chain stems from a study of blood T cell repertoires in COVID-19. Clones were read by immunoSEQ multiplex PCR, and TCRdb kept only the in-frame ones, dropping some. The table has 240,000 or so clones, around 89% seen once. The CDR3 totals 13 residues. The germline V gene encodes CDR1 SGHTA and CDR2 FQGTGA. Unmatched junction bases numbered 7, after V lost 5 bases and J lost 6 bases. The chain uses TRBV7-3 and TRBJ2-7, with 7 bases matching TRBD2. This TCR came from a middle-aged woman who had recovered from COVID-19. Sequenced material: peripheral blood. CDR3 in amino acids: CASSPPWGGEQYF. The DNA of the CDR3 is TGTGCCAGCAGCCCCCCTTGGGGGGGCGAGCAGTACTTC.